In its sample, the clone carrying this T cell receptor (beta chain) was seen many times. Its cognate antigen is unknown. Regarding time point: longitudinal time-point 2. PBMCs stored at -80 C, 2 million in total, were the source of the unsorted libraries. Synthesis of cDNA used 5'RACE (with 10-nucleotide random UMIs). TCRdb reprocessed the 5' RACE reads with MiXCR, giving one entry per CDR3 protein. The repertoire includes about 33,000 distinct CDR3 sequences, less than 15% of them detected once, and approximately 2.3% sits in the top ten. These data come from a study of neurological immune-mediated disorders. Study-level results: Levels of TCR clonal expansion peaked in HTLV-1-associated myelopathy and reached their lowest in multiple sclerosis, under those of healthy controls.

CDR1 and CDR2 from the germline V gene are SGHTA and FQGNSA. The CDR3 consists of 15 residues. Trimming left V 1 base short and J 4 bases short, with 12 bases between. This sequence was found in a woman aged 40 to 50 in good health. The source material was PBMCs. The chain recombines TRBV7-2 with TRBJ2-3, with a weak D call TRBD2 (5 bases). The CDR3 bases are TGTGCCAGCAGCTTAGTGCGCCGAGGGTCAGATACGCAGTATTTT. Translating it yields CASSLVRRGSDTQYF.